One sample yielded the 10 T cell receptor beta chains listed below, sequenced in a study of radiotherapy plus CTLA-4 blockade in lung cancer (dated by TCRdb to between 2018 and 2020). Receptor amplification or capture employed the immunoSEQ multiplex PCR assay. Held by TCRdb, this immuneACCESS table contains in-frame sequences only and omits some clones. Under half of the omission traces to an unresolved V gene where checked; the cause of the rest is unknown. The table for this sample lists roughly 85,000 clones; about 88% of them were counted only once. The ten biggest clones cover roughly 17% of the sample. Material: peripheral blood, obtained from a patient treated with radiotherapy plus ipilimumab. The source of these receptors is a human donor with non-small cell lung cancer that progressed on radiotherapy plus ipilimumab.

V is TRBV5-1 and J is TRBJ2-5; D is uncertain. V lost 5 bases to trimming and J lost 3 bases, with 17 bases between them. This CDR3 has 15 amino acids. Looked up from germline, CDR1 is SGHRS and CDR2 is YFSETQ. CDR3 residues: CASRFSPGVEETQYF. DNA of the CDR3: TGCGCCAGCAGATTTTCCCCCGGAGTTGAAGAGACCCAGTACTTC. The full variable domain, its missing parts supplied by reference TRBV5-1 and TRBJ2-5, is KAGVTQTPRYLIKTRGQQVTLSCSPISGHRSVSWYQQTPGQGLQFLFEYFSETQRNKGNFPGRFSGRQFSNSRSEMNVSTLELGDSALYLCASRFSPGVEETQYFGPGTRLLVL.

The chain recombines TRBV5-1 with TRBJ2-3; 7 bases are shared with TRBD2. The CDR3 is 16 amino acids. The V gene end was trimmed by 1 base and the J gene end by 2 bases; junction bases not matched to a gene: 7. CDR1 and CDR2 (germline): SGHRS, YFSETQ. CDR3 bases: TGCGCCAGCAGCTTGTTGGCTAGCGGAAACACAGATACGCAGTATTTT. This encodes CASSLLASGNTDTQYF.

The chain is built from TRBV18 and TRBJ1-2; D perhaps matches TRBD1 (5 bases). Germline loops: CDR1 KGHSH, CDR2 LQKENI. V gave up 0 bases and J gave up 10 bases, with 15 bases separating them. The CDR3 has 14 residues. The CDR3 here is CASSPPTRGVYYTF. DNA for the CDR3: TGTGCCAGCTCACCACCCACGCGGGGCGTGTACTACACCTTC.

This chain joins TRBV5-1 and TRBJ1-4; D gene uncertain. The germline CDR1 and CDR2 sequences are SGHRS and YFSETQ. There are 15 residues in the CDR3. Trimming shortened V by 0 bases and J by 3 bases, and 9 bases separated the two germline ends. CDR3 loop: CASSLAGQPNEKLFF. The CDR3 DNA follows: TGCGCCAGCAGCTTGGCCGGTCAGCCTAATGAAAAACTGTTTTTT.

V usage is TRBV2 and J usage is TRBJ2-5, with D perhaps matching TRBD1 (6 bases). Germline V gene lookup returns CDR1 SNHLY and CDR2 FYNNEI. The V and J ends lost 6 bases and 4 bases respectively, with 9 bases between them. The CDR3 consists of 12 residues. DNA of the CDR3: TGTGCCAGCAGGGGACAAATAGAGACCCAGTACTTC. Its protein product is CASRGQIETQYF. Together with reference TRBV2 and TRBJ2-5, the CDR3 gives the full variable domain: EPEVTQTPSHQVTQMGQEVILRCVPISNHLYFYWYRQILGQKVEFLVSFYNNEISEKSEIFDDQFSVERPDGSNFTLKIRSTKLEDSAMYFCASRGQIETQYFGPGTRLLVL.

This chain links TRBV6-5 with TRBJ2-7; no reliable D call. V lost 4 bases to trimming and J lost 7 bases, with 14 bases between them. This CDR3 is 13 amino acids long. The germline CDR1 and CDR2 sequences are MNHEY and SVGAGI. The CDR3 region has the DNA TGTGCCAGCAGTTCCCCCAGGTCCAGGGAGCAGTACTTC. Amino acids: CASSSPRSREQYF.

This clone was seen only once. V and J are TRBV2 and TRBJ2-3; D remains unclear. This CDR3 is 15 amino acids long. With 2 bases removed from V and 1 base from J, the gap between germline ends came to 10 bases. The germline CDR1 and CDR2 sequences are SNHLY and FYNNEI. CDR3 region: CASSEPRSGTDTQYF. The CDR3 region has the DNA TGTGCCAGCAGTGAACCCCGTTCCGGCACAGATACGCAGTATTTT.

Concerning this clone: The germline gene is not matched at one end of the junction; a read error may be the cause. The V call is TRBV7-2, the J call TRBJ2-7; perhaps TRBD2 as D (6 bases). CDR1 and CDR2 (germline): SGHTA, FQGNSA. CDR3 length equals 15 residues. The CDR3 nucleotides read TGTGCCAGCAGCTTAGCTAGCGGAAGCTCCTACGAGCAGCACTTC. Translated: CASSLASGSSYEQHF.

This chain uses TRBV5-1 with TRBJ2-3; TRBD2 is a possible D gene (5 bases). V lost 8 bases and J 6 bases, leaving 13 bases between the germline ends. The length of the CDR3 is 12 residues. Germline CDR1 SGHRS, CDR2 YFSETQ. CDR3 nucleotide sequence: TGCGCCAGGACAAATGGCGGGGATACGCAGTATTTT. It translates to CARTNGGDTQYF.

CDR3 DNA sequence: TGTGCCAGTAATTCCGGGACTAGCGAGTACGAGCAGTACTTC. Its protein is CASNSGTSEYEQYF. This sequence joins TRBV19 and TRBJ2-7; 10 bases match TRBD2. V shed 7 bases and J 4 bases; nucleotides not matched to a gene: 7. This CDR3 contains 14 residues. Per germline, CDR1 LNHDA and CDR2 SQIVND (reference sequence).